This TCR beta chain was recovered during a study of T cell responses to AZD1222 COVID-19 vaccine (dated by TCRdb to about 2021). Some background on the complete study: AZD1222 recipients whose second dose came at about 4 weeks and those whose second dose came at about 12 weeks were combined into one group, since spike-specific TCR depth and breadth did not differ between the two schedules. Trial participants were enrolled by age into 18-55, 56-69 and 70-plus year subgroups, with roughly 150, 30 and 60 TCR-sequenced participants respectively. TCR sequencing was performed for roughly 240 trial participants, of whom 200 to 210 were given two doses of AZD1222 and roughly 25 were given two doses of MenACWY control vaccine. Overall results and qualifications from the work: Conclusions about previously exposed vaccinees are limited, since just 5 or 6 AZD1222 recipients were seropositive for SARS-CoV-2 at baseline. A significant rise in spike-specific TCR breadth and depth was observed after two AZD1222 doses relative to day 0 and relative to MenACWY recipients. Nearly half of unique spike-specific TCRs reportedly recognized epitopes outside regions mutated in the B.1.351 and B.1.1.7 variants. In the small 56-69-year group, the increase in depth fell short of significance, most likely because of low power. Most participants were white British and females outnumbered males, and the authors suggested that clonal diversity may have been underestimated. The vaccine-associated CD4 TCRs covered the entire spike protein, and the dominant responses fell in regions 160-218 and 743-854. Because no samples from the day 14 peak response were available, repertoires could be characterized only after the peak T cell response.

About this clone: Its specific antigen is unknown. No qualities accompany the bases; no much larger clone lies one base away.

Reading the label with the study, this specimen's time point is: baseline before first vaccination. The vaccinee samples were drawn from two UK trials, COV001 and COV002, one of which was a single-blind randomized controlled phase 2/3 trial testing AZD1222 (ChAdOx1 nCoV-19) in healthy adults. Trial participant PBMC samples were collected at day 0 and day 28 after the second dose for TCRbeta chain sequencing. The CDR3 regions of human TCRbeta chains were analyzed by immunosequencing. Per the source publication's procedure: TCRs in the repertoires were compared against a reference library of SARS-CoV-2-specific TCRs that had been generated with the MIRA antigen-specificity platform. Breadth was defined as the fraction of unique TCRs that were SARS-CoV-2-associated. Depth was defined as the fraction of total T cells that were SARS-CoV-2-associated. Each spike-specific TCR was assigned to its reactive spike region and to a CD4 or CD8 class using the MIRA data. Log10-transformed breadth and depth values were compared by one-way ANOVA with Sidak's multiple comparisons tests. TCRdb took over this immuneACCESS table, retaining in-frame rearrangements with V and J assigned. Such tables are incomplete; in checked studies, under half of the missing clones stem from an unresolved V gene, and the remainder is unexplained. The V and J calls and clone size come from that table; D and trimming were worked out from the DNA. Counted in this sample were approximately 170,000 clones; roughly nine tenths of them appeared once. Together, the top ten hold about 6.9% of the sample.

The sequencing here drew on peripheral blood, taken on day 0 of AZD1222 vaccination. This receptor was taken from an adult in good health.

The encoded CDR3 is CASKGGATGELFF. In nucleotides, the sequence is TGTGCCAGCAAAGGGGGCGCAACCGGGGAGCTGTTTTTT. Recombination connected TRBV2 to TRBJ2-2, and 7 junctional nucleotides match TRBD1. From its cysteine to its phenylalanine, the CDR3 spans 13 amino acids. The DNA shown is the 39-base CDR3, in frame from base 1. Trimming accounts for 7 bases at V and 5 bases at J, while the number of junction bases matched to no gene is 4. The germline V gene gives CDR1 as SNHLY and CDR2 as FYNNEI.